These 19 T cell receptor beta chains share one sample of origin, sequenced in a study of OX40 agonist ivuxolimab in advanced cancers. Profiled with immunoSEQ multiplex PCR; TCRdb holds only in-frame clones, not every one. Of 95,000 to 100,000 clones listed, 93% are singletons. The sequencing used CD4+ or CD8+ T cells sorted from blood, collected in a trial of the OX40 agonist ivuxolimab. These receptor sequences come from an adult with an advanced solid tumor such as melanoma, head and neck, liver or kidney cancer.

The chain has TRBV5-1 and TRBJ2-6; D unclear. The CDR3 contains 14 residues. Trimming pared 2 bases from V and 1 base from J, leaving 4 bases between. The germline gives CDR1 SGHRS, CDR2 YFSETQ. Written as DNA, the CDR3 is TGCGCCAGCAGCTTCCCTTCTGGGGCCAACGTCCTGACTTTC. Its protein product is CASSFPSGANVLTF.

J is TRBJ1-1 and V is TRBV18, with D possibly being TRBD1 (6 bases). V was trimmed by 1 base and J by 7 bases, leaving 13 bases between them. Germline V gene data show CDR1 as KGHSH and CDR2 as LQKENI. The CDR3 sequence is 14 residues long. The CDR3 bases are TGTGCCAGCTCACCACTTGTGGGACAAAGTGAAGCTTTCTTT. It specifies CASSPLVGQSEAFF.

The chain has TRBV19 and TRBJ2-5; D is tentatively TRBD1 or TRBD2 (6 bases each). Germline CDR1 reads LNHDA; CDR2 reads SQIVND (reference sequence). The CDR3 is 11 amino acids. V dropped 6 bases and J dropped 6 bases, with 8 bases sitting between them. CDR3: CASSRGQTQYF. CDR3 nucleotide sequence: TGTGCCAGTAGCCGGGGGCAGACCCAGTACTTC. Looking up the rest from reference TRBV19 and TRBJ2-5 gives the full variable domain: DGGITQSPKYLFRKEGQNVTLSCEQNLNHDAMYWYRQDPGQGLRLIYYSQIVNDFQKGDIAEGYSVSREKKESFPLTVTSAQKNPTAFYLCASSRGQTQYFGPGTRLLVL.

This sequence joins TRBV14 and TRBJ1-5; D is undetermined. Germline-derived CDR1 and CDR2 are SGHDN and FVKESK. V was clipped by 4 bases and J by 6 bases, with 10 bases between them. This CDR3 is built from 13 residues. In nucleotides, the CDR3 is TGTGCCAGCAGCCGAGATTTCGGTCAGCCCCAGCATTTT. As protein: CASSRDFGQPQHF.

The chain carries TRBV6-5 and TRBJ1-2, with 8 bases identical to TRBD1. This CDR3 is built from 13 residues. J was trimmed by 3 bases and V by 6 bases; bases with no gene match: 3. The germline V gene encodes CDR1 MNHEY and CDR2 SVGAGI. The CDR3 here is CASRTDRDYGYTF. The CDR3 nucleotides read TGTGCCAGCAGAACGGACAGGGACTATGGCTACACCTTC.

The rearrangement joins TRBV15 to TRBJ1-5; D is ambiguous. Trimming took off 6 bases at V and 3 bases at J, with 6 bases between the two ends. This CDR3 has 12 residues. Germline lookup yields CDR1 LNHNV and CDR2 YYDKDF (reference sequence). CDR3 DNA: TGTGCCACCAGGCAGCCCAATCAGCCCCAGCATTTT. This codes for CATRQPNQPQHF.

As DNA, the CDR3 is TGTGCCAGCAGTTACGACGGTCGGAAAAACATTCAGTACTTC. It is translated as CASSYDGRKNIQYF. J is TRBJ2-4 and V is TRBV6-5; D is ambiguous. The V end was cut by 2 bases, the J end by 4 bases, with 9 bases between. Per the germline V gene, CDR1 is MNHEY and CDR2 is SVGAGI. CDR3 length: 14 amino acids.

The chain links TRBV5-1 to TRBJ2-3; D is unclear. Germline loops: CDR1 SGHRS, CDR2 YFSETQ. CDR3 size: 13 residues. V dropped 4 bases and J dropped 4 bases, with 10 bases sitting between them. CDR3 sequence (DNA): TGCGCCAGCAGCCTCCTTAGGGCAGATACGCAGTATTTT. The encoded protein is CASSLLRADTQYF.

The chain joins TRBV4-3 to TRBJ2-3; no reliable D call. Germline CDR1 is LGHNA and CDR2 is YSLEER. Trimming took off 1 base at V and 2 bases at J, with 7 bases between the two ends. The CDR3 contains 14 residues. Here the CDR3 DNA reads TGCGCCAGCAGCCAAGGATCGGCCACAGATACGCAGTATTTT. This translates into CASSQGSATDTQYF.

The V and J genes are TRBV5-1 and TRBJ2-6; unclear D gene. V was trimmed by 7 bases and J by 0 bases, leaving 17 bases between them. The germline CDR1 and CDR2 sequences are SGHRS and YFSETQ. The CDR3 totals 17 residues. CDR3 in DNA: TGCGCCAGCGGAGCTCACCTTCTTCCCTCTGGGGCCAACGTCCTGACTTTC. Protein product: CASGAHLLPSGANVLTF.

CDR3 sequence: CASSPRLNTEAFF. The CDR3 region has the DNA TGTGCCAGCAGCCCGAGATTGAACACTGAAGCTTTCTTT. The rearrangement uses TRBV7-2 and TRBJ1-1; no definite D call. The CDR3 covers 13 residues. The ends were cut back, 5 bases at V and 0 bases at J, with 7 bases in the middle. Germline CDR1 reads SGHTA; CDR2 reads FQGNSA.

V and J are TRBV14 and TRBJ2-5; D gene uncertain. Germline V gene lookup returns CDR1 SGHDN and CDR2 FVKESK. CDR3 length: 12 residues. V shed 0 bases and J shed 7 bases, with 6 bases lying between them. CDR3 in amino acids: CASSQERRTQYF. The CDR3 DNA sequence: TGTGCCAGCAGCCAAGAACGCAGGACCCAGTACTTC.

This clone was counted between two and nine times. The rearrangement joins TRBV19 to TRBJ1-1, with D possibly TRBD1 on 5 matching bases. The CDR3 spans 17 residues. The germline gives CDR1 LNHDA, CDR2 SQIVND (reference sequence). The germline V and J ends were trimmed by 6 bases and 1 base, with 21 bases remaining between them. This CDR3 reads CASRGEKTTTGNTEAFF. CDR3 DNA sequence: TGTGCCAGTAGGGGGGAAAAGACAACCACCGGGAACACTGAAGCTTTCTTT. The complete variable domain, with remaining parts taken from reference TRBV19 and TRBJ1-1, reads DGGITQSPKYLFRKEGQNVTLSCEQNLNHDAMYWYRQDPGQGLRLIYYSQIVNDFQKGDIAEGYSVSREKKESFPLTVTSAQKNPTAFYLCASRGEKTTTGNTEAFFGQGTRLTVV.

V usage is TRBV9 and J usage is TRBJ2-1; TRBD2 is a possible D gene (6 bases). The V end lost 2 bases, the J end lost 1 base, and 10 bases lay between the germline ends. The V gene's germline CDR1 is SGDLS and CDR2 YYNGEE. This CDR3 comprises 15 residues. The CDR3 DNA sequence: TGTGCCAGCAGCGTCCGGGGGTATTCCTACAATGAGCAGTTCTTC. Translating it yields CASSVRGYSYNEQFF.

The rearrangement joins TRBV6-1 to TRBJ2-1; D is uncertain. This CDR3 comprises 15 residues. Deletions cut 0 bases from V and 5 bases from J, with 11 bases between. CDR1 MNHNS and CDR2 SASEGT come from the germline V gene. CDR3 residues: CASSEAAVLDNEQFF. The CDR3 DNA is TGTGCCAGCAGTGAAGCTGCCGTTCTGGACAATGAGCAGTTCTTC.

The rearrangement links TRBV6-1 to TRBJ1-2; D is perhaps TRBD1 (6 bases). The V gene lost 3 bases and the J gene lost 8 bases, with 16 bases spanning the gap. This CDR3 has 14 residues. Germline values: CDR1 MNHNS, CDR2 SASEGT. CDR3 nucleotides: TGTGCCAGCAGTGAGATGACAGGCCCGGCGGGCTACACCTTC. Encoded protein: CASSEMTGPAGYTF.

CDR3 nucleotide sequence: TGTGCCAGCAGTTTGAGACAGCCCCTATCTGGCTACACCTTC. Its protein is CASSLRQPLSGYTF. The V call is TRBV28, the J call TRBJ1-2; the D gene is possibly TRBD1 (5 bases). The germline CDR1 and CDR2 sequences are MDHEN and SYDVKM. There are 14 residues in the CDR3. Trimming stripped 3 bases from V and 7 bases from J, with 15 bases between.

The J gene is TRBJ2-1, the V gene TRBV4-3; D is ambiguous. Trimming shortened V by 2 bases and J by 0 bases, and 11 bases separated the two germline ends. The CDR3 runs to 16 residues. Per the germline V gene, CDR1 is LGHNA and CDR2 is YSLEER. The CDR3 nucleotides are TGCGCCAGCAGCCAAATTCCGGCAAGCTCCTACAATGAGCAGTTCTTC. Encoded protein: CASSQIPASSYNEQFF.

The chain combines TRBV4-1 with TRBJ2-1; perhaps TRBD1 as D (5 bases). The CDR3 is made up of 16 amino acids. Germline V lookup: CDR1 MGHRA, CDR2 YSYEKL. Trimming left V 2 bases short and J 3 bases short, with 14 bases between. In nucleotides, the CDR3 is TGCGCCAGCAGCCAACTGGACATCCTAGTCTACAATGAGCAGTTCTTC. Protein product: CASSQLDILVYNEQFF.